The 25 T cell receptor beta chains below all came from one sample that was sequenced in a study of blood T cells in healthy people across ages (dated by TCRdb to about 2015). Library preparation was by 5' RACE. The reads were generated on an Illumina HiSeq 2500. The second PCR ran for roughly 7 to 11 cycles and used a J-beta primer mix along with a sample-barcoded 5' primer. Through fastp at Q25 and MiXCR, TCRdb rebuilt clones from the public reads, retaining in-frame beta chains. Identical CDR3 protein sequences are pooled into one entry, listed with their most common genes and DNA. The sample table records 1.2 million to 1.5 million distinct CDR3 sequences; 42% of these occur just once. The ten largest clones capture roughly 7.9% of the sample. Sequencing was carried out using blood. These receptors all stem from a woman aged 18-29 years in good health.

Here the CDR3 DNA reads TGTGCCAGCAGTGGGGGGGTGGACCACAACTCCTACGAGCAGTACTTC. Amino acids: CASSGGVDHNSYEQYF. The V gene is TRBV25-1, the J gene TRBJ2-7, with D possibly being TRBD2 (6 bases). This CDR3 has 16 amino acids. V was pared by 4 bases and J by 0 bases, with 16 bases between. Germline loops: CDR1 MGHDK, CDR2 SYGVNS.

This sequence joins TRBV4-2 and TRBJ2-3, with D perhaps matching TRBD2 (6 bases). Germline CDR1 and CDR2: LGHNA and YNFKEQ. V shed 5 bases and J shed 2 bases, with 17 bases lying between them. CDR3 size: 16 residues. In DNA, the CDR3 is TGTGCCAGCAGCTCCCCATGGCGGGATTACACAGATACGCAGTATTTT. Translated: CASSSPWRDYTDTQYF.

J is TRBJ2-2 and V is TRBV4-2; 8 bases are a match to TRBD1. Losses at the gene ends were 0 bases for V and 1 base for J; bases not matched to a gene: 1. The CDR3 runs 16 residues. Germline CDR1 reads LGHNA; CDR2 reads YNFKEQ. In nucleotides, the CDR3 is TGTGCCAGCAGCCAAGAAGACAGGGGGAACACCGGGGAGCTGTTTTTT. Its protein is CASSQEDRGNTGELFF.

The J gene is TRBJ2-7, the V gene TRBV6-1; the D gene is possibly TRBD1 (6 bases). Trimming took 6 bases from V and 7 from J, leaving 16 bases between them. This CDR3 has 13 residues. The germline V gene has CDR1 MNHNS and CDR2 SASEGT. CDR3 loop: CASRGPGVGEQYF. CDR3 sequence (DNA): TGTGCCAGCAGAGGACCAGGGGTTGGAGAGCAGTACTTC.

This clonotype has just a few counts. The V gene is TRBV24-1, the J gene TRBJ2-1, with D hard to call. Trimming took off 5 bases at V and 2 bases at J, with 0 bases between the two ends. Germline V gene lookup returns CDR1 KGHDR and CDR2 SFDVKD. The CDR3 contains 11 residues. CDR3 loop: CATSAYNEQFF. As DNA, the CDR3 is TGTGCCACCAGTGCCTACAATGAGCAGTTCTTC.

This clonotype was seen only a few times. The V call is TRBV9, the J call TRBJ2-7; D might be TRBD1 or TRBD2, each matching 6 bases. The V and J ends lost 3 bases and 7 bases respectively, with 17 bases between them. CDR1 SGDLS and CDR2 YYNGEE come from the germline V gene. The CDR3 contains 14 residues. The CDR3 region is CASSGGQSSGEQYF. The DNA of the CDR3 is TGTGCCAGCAGCGGCGGACAGAGTAGCGGTGAGCAGTACTTC.

The CDR3 bases are TGTGCCAGCAGGGGGACGGGGATTTATGGCTACACCTTC. Translation gives CASRGTGIYGYTF. The chain recombines TRBV6-5 with TRBJ1-2; tentatively, D is TRBD1 (5 bases). The V gene lost 6 bases and the J gene lost 5 bases, with 13 bases spanning the gap. Germline assignment: CDR1 MNHEY and CDR2 SVGAGI. The CDR3 loop spans 13 amino acids.

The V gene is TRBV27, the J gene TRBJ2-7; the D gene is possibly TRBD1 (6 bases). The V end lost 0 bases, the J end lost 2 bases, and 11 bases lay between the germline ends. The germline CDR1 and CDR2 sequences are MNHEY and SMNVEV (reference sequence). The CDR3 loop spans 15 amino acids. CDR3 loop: CASSLSGDRPYEQYF. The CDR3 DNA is TGTGCCAGCAGTTTATCAGGCGACAGGCCCTACGAGCAGTACTTC.

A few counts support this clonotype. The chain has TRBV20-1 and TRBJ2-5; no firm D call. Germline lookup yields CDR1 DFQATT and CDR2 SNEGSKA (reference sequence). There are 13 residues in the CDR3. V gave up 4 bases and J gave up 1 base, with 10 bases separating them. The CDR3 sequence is CSATGHVQETQYF. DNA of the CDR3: TGCAGTGCTACCGGGCACGTCCAAGAGACCCAGTACTTC.

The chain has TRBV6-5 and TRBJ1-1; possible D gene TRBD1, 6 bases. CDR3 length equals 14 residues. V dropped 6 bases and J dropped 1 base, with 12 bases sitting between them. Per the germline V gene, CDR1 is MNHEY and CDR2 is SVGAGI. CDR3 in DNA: TGTGCCAGCAGCTGGGACACCAAGAACACTGAAGCTTTCTTT. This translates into CASSWDTKNTEAFF.

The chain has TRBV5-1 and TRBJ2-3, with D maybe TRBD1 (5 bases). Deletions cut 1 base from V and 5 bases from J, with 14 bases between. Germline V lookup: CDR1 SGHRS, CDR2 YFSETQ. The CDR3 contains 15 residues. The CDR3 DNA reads TGCGCCAGCAGCTTGTGGCAGGGCTCGGGAGATACGCAGTATTTT. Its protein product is CASSLWQGSGDTQYF.

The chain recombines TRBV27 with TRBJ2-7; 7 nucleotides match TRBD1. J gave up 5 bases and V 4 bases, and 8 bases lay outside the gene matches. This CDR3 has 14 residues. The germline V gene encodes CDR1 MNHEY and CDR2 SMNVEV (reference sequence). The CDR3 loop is CASSWMRGGNEQYF. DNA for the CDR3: TGTGCCAGCAGTTGGATGAGAGGGGGCAACGAGCAGTACTTC.

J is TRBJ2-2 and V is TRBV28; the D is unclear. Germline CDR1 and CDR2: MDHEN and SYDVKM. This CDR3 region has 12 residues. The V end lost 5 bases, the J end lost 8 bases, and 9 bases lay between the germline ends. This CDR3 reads CASSMSPGELFF. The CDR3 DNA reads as TGTGCCAGCAGTATGAGCCCAGGGGAGCTGTTTTTT.

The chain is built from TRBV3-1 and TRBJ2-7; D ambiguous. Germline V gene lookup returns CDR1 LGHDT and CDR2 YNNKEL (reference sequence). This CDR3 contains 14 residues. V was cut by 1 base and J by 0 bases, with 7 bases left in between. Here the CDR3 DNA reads TGTGCCAGCAGCCAAGCCCAACTCTCCTACGAGCAGTACTTC. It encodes CASSQAQLSYEQYF.

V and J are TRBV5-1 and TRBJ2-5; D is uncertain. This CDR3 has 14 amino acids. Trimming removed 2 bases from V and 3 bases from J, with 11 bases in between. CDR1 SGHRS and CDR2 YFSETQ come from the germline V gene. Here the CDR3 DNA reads TGCGCCAGCAGCTTAGGAACATTAGAAGAGACCCAGTACTTC. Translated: CASSLGTLEETQYF.

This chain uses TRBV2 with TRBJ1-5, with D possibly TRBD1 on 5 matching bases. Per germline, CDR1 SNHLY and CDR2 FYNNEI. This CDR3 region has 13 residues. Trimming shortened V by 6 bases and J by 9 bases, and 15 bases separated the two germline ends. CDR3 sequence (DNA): TGTGCCAGCAGGGGGGACGGAGATCGGCCCCAGCATTTT. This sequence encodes CASRGDGDRPQHF.

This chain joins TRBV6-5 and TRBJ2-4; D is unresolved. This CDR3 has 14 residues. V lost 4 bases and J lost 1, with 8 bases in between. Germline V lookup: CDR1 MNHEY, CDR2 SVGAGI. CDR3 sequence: CASSSPAAKNIQYF. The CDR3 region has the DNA TGTGCCAGCAGTTCTCCCGCGGCCAAAAACATTCAGTACTTC.

The CDR3 loop is CASSKGLAAKYEQYF. The CDR3 DNA reads TGTGCCAGCAGCAAAGGGCTAGCGGCCAAATACGAGCAGTACTTC. J is TRBJ2-7 and V is TRBV21-1; no check of the table's D call, TRBD2, against the DNA was made. TRBV21-1 is noted as a pseudogene. This CDR3 contains 15 residues.

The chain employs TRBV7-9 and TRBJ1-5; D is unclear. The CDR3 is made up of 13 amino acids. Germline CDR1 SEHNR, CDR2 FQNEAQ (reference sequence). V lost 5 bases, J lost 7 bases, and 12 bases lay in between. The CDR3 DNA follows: TGTGCCAGCAGCCAAATCCCTGGGCAGCCCCAGCATTTT. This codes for CASSQIPGQPQHF.

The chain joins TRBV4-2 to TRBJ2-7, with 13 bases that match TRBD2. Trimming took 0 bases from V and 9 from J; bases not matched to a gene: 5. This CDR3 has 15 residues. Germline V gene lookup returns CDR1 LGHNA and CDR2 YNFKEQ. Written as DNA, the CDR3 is TGTGCCAGCAGCCAAGATACTAGCGGGGGGGCAGTGCAGTACTTC. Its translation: CASSQDTSGGAVQYF.

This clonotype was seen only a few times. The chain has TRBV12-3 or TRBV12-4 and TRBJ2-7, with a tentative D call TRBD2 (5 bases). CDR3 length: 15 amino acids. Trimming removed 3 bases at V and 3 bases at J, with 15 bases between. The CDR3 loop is CASSFSGELNYEQYF. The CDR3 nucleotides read TGTGCCAGCAGTTTTTCCGGGGAACTAAACTACGAGCAGTACTTC.

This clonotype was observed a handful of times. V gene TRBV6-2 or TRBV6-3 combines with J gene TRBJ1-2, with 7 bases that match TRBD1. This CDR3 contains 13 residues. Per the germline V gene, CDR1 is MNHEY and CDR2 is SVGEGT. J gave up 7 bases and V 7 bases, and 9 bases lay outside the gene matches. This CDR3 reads CASNQGGSGGYTF. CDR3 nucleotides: TGTGCCAGCAACCAAGGGGGCTCTGGTGGCTACACCTTC.

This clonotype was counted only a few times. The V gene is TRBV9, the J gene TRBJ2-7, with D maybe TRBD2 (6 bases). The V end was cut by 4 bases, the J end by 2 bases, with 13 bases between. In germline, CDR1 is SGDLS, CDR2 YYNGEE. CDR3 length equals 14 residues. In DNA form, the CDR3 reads TGTGCCAGCAGCTCCGGCGGGGTGGCCTACGAGCAGTACTTC. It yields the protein CASSSGGVAYEQYF.

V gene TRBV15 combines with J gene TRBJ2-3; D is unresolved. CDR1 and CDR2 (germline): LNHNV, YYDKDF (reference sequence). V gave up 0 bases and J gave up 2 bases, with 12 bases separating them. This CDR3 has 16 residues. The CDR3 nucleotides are TGTGCCACCAGCAGAGATGTTTCGGGCACCACAGATACGCAGTATTTT. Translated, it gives CATSRDVSGTTDTQYF.

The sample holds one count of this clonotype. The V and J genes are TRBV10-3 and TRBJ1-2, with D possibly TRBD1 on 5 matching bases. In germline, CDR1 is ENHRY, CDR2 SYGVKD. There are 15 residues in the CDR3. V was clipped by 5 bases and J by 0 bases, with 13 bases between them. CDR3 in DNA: TGTGCCATCAGTCAGGGATCGGGGTCTAACTATGGCTACACCTTC. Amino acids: CAISQGSGSNYGYTF.